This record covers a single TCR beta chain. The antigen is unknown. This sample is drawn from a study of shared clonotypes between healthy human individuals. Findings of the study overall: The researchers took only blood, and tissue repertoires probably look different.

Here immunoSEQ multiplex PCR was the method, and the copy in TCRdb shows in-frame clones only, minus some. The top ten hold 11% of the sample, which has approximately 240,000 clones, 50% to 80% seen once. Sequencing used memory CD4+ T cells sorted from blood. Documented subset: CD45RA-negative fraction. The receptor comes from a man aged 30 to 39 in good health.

CDR3: CAWSVQGAVHEQYF. As DNA, the CDR3 is TGTGCCTGGAGTGTTCAGGGGGCCGTGCACGAGCAGTACTTC. The chain combines TRBV30 with TRBJ2-7, with 8 bases that match TRBD1. This CDR3 comprises 14 residues. The V gene's germline CDR1 is GTSNPN and CDR2 SVGIG (reference sequence). The junction had 6 bases not matched to a gene; V was cut back by 0 bases and J by 5 bases.